This TCR beta chain was recorded in a study of control samples from healthy donors and cancer patients. Trimming removed 2 bases from V and 2 bases from J, with 4 bases in between. CDR1 is MNHEY, CDR2 SVGAGI, per germline. This CDR3 has 13 residues. Repertoires were generated with immunoSEQ multiplex PCR, while TCRdb's copy carries only in-frame clones and drops some. The sample shows about 74,000 clones, 70% to 90% of them seen only once. The clonotype was recovered from a woman in her forties or fifties in good health. Specimen: blood. The rearrangement uses TRBV6-5 and TRBJ1-3; D unresolved. CDR3 sequence: CASSYTPGNTIYF. Written as DNA, the CDR3 is TGTGCCAGCAGTTACACCCCTGGAAACACCATATATTTT.